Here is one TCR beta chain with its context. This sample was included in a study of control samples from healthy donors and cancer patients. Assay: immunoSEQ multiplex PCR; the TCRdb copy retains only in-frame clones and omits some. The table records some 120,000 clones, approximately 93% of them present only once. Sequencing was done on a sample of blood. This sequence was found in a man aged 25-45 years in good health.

CDR3: CASRGRGGKETQYF. The CDR3 nucleotides are TGTGCCAGCAGGGGCCGAGGGGGAAAAGAGACCCAGTACTTC. The J gene is TRBJ2-5, the V gene TRBV2; tentative D call: TRBD1 (6 bases). CDR3 size: 14 residues. In germline, CDR1 is SNHLY, CDR2 FYNNEI. Trimming pared 6 bases from V and 3 bases from J, leaving 14 bases between.